This T cell receptor (beta chain) was sequenced for a study of blood T cells in healthy people across ages. As to this clonotype: The antigen is unknown. A junction boundary mismatches the germline segment, possibly from a read error.

PCR was performed a second time for roughly 7 to 12 cycles using a sample-barcoded 5' primer and a J-beta primer mix. TCRdb reanalysed the 5' RACE reads using MiXCR and keeps one entry per CDR3 protein. The profile shows 550,000 to 650,000 distinct CDR3 sequences, about 27% of them singletons. General study results and limits: Age showed a roughly linear inverse relationship with TCR beta diversity per million T cells.

This sample was shared with a second study, whose subject was T cells of mothers and their children.

Sequencing was carried out using blood. The sequence was collected from a boy aged 2 to 9 in good health.

The CDR3 loop is CASSLWTSRNAGELFF. The CDR3, as DNA: TGTGCCAGCAGCCTTTGGACTAGCAGGAACGCCGGGGAGCTGTTTTTT. The J gene is TRBJ2-2, the V gene TRBV5-6; 8 positions agree with TRBD2. The CDR3 is 16 amino acids. Looked up from germline, CDR1 is SGHDT and CDR2 is YYEEEE.